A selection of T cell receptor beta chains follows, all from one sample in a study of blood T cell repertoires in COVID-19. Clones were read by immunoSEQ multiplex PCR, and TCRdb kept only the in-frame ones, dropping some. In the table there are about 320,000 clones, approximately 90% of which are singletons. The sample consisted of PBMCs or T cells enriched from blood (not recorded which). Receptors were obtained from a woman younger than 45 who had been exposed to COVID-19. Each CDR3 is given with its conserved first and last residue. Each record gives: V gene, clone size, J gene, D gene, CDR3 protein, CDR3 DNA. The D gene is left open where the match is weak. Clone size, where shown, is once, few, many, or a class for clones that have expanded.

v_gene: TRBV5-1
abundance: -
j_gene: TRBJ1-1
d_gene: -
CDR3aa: CASSFELLAEAFF
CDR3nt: TGCGCCAGCAGCTTCGAGCTTTTGGCTGAAGCTTTCTTT

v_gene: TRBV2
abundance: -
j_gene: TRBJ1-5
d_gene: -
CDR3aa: CASSGSGEQPQHF
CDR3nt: TGTGCCAGCAGTGGTTCGGGTGAGCAGCCCCAGCATTTT

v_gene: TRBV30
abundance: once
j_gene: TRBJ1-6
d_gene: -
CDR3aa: CAWSVQGESPLHF
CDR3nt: TGTGCCTGGAGTGTACAGGGTGAATCACCCCTCCACTTT

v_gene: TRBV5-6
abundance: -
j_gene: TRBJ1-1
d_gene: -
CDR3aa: CASSLVGSHTEAFF
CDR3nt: TGTGCCAGCAGCTTGGTGGGCAGTCACACTGAAGCTTTCTTT

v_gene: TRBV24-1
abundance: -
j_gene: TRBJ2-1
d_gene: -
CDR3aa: CATSDWDSRRYNEQFF
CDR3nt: TGTGCCACCAGTGATTGGGACTCCCGTCGATACAATGAGCAGTTCTTC

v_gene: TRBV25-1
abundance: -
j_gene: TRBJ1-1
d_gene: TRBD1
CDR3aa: CASSAQGVGVPNTEAFF
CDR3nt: TGTGCCAGCAGTGCGCAGGGGGTGGGGGTGCCGAACACTGAAGCTTTCTTT

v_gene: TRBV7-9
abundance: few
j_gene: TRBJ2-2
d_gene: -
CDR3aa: CASSSGLGGRWELFF
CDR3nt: TGTGCCAGCAGCTCCGGCCTTGGGGGCAGGTGGGAGCTGTTTTTT

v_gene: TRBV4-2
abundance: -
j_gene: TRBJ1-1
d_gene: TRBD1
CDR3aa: CASSQDGQGGTEAFF
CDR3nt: TGTGCCAGCAGCCAAGACGGGCAGGGGGGCACTGAAGCTTTCTTT

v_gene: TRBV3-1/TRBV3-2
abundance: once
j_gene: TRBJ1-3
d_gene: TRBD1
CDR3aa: CASSPGQAGNTIYF
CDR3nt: TGTGCCAGCAGCCCGGGACAGGCTGGAAACACCATATATTTT

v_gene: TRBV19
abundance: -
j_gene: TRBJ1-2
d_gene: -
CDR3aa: CASTPQRGGYTF
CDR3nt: TGTGCCAGTACCCCCCAGCGAGGAGGCTACACCTTC

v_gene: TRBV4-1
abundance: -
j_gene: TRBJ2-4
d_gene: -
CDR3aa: CASSQSFSASRGKNIQYF
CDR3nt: TGCGCCAGCAGCCAAAGTTTCTCCGCGTCACGGGGCAAAAACATTCAGTACTTC

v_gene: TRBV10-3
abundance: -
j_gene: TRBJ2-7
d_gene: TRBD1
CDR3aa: CAIGDRGHEQYF
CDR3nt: TGTGCCATCGGAGACAGGGGGCACGAGCAGTACTTC

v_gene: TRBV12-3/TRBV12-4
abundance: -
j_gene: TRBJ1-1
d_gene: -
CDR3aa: CASSFFEGTEAFF
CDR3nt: TGTGCCAGCAGTTTCTTCGAGGGCACTGAAGCTTTCTTT

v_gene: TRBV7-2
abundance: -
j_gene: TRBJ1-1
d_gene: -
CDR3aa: CASSFTLGGGNTEAFF
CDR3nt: TGTGCCAGCAGCTTTACACTTGGCGGGGGGAACACTGAAGCTTTCTTT

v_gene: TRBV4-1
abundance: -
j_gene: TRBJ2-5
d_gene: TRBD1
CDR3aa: CASSQGDRGGSETQYF
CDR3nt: TGCGCCAGCAGCCAGGGGGACAGGGGAGGGAGCGAGACCCAGTACTTC

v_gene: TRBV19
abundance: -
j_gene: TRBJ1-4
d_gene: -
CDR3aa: CASSRPWTAANEKLFF
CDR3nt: TGTGCCAGTAGTCGTCCCTGGACAGCGGCTAATGAAAAACTGTTTTTT

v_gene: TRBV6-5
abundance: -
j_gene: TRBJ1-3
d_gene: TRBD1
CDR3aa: CASNNRDRDF
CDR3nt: TGTGCCAGCAATAACCGGGACAGGGATTTT

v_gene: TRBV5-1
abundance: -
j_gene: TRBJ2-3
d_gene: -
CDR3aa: CASSLRGGVTDTQYF
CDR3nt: TGCGCCAGCAGCTTGCGTGGCGGGGTGACAGATACGCAGTATTTT

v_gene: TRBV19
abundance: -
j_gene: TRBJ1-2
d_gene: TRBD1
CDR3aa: CASRRQGSRGGYTF
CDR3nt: TGTGCCAGTAGGCGACAGGGATCCAGGGGTGGCTACACCTTC

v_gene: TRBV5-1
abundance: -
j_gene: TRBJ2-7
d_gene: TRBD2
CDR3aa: CASSSKRGGGTYEQYF
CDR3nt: TGCGCCAGCAGCTCAAAGCGAGGCGGGGGAACGTACGAGCAGTACTTC

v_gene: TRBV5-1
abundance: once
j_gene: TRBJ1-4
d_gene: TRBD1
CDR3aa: CASSLGSRGDEKLFF
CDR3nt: TGCGCCAGCAGCTTGGGCTCCAGGGGGGACGAAAAACTGTTTTTT

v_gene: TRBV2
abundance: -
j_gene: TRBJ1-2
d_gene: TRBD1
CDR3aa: CASTIPGQGRGYTF
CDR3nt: TGTGCCAGCACCATTCCGGGACAGGGGCGCGGCTACACCTTC

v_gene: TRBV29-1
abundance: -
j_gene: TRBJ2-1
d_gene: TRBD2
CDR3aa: CSVTNVAGFRNPKHNEQFF
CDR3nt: TGCAGCGTCACCAATGTAGCGGGGTTTCGGAATCCAAAACACAATGAGCAGTTCTTC

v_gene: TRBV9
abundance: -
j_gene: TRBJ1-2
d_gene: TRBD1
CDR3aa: CASTVTGGTVHYGYTF
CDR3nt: TGTGCCAGCACCGTAACAGGGGGAACTGTCCACTATGGCTACACCTTC

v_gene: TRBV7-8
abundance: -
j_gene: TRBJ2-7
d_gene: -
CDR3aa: CASSALVFSYEQYF
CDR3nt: TGTGCCAGCAGCGCACTAGTGTTCTCCTACGAGCAGTACTTC

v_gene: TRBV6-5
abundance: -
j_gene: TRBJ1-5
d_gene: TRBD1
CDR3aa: CASSSTTGASNQPQHF
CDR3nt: TGTGCCAGCAGTTCGACGACAGGGGCAAGCAATCAGCCCCAGCATTTT

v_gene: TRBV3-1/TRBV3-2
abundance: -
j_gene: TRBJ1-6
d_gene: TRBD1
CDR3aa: CASSQEGTARSPLHF
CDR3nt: TGTGCCAGCAGCCAAGAAGGGACAGCTCGATCACCCCTCCACTTT

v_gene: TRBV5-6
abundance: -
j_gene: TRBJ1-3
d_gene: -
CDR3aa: CASSLVAASSGNTIYF
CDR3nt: TGTGCCAGCAGCTTGGTGGCGGCGAGCTCTGGAAACACCATATATTTT

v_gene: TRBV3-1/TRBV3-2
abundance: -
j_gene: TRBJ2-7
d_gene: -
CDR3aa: CASSQGTGRGIFYEQYF
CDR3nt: TGTGCCAGCAGCCAAGGGACGGGCAGGGGAATTTTCTACGAGCAGTACTTC

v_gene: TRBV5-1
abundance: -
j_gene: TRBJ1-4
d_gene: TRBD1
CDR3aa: CASSARGTGGPWGEKLFF
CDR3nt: TGCGCCAGCAGCGCCCGCGGGACAGGGGGCCCCTGGGGTGAAAAACTGTTTTTT

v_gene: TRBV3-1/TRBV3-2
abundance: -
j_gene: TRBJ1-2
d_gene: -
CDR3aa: CASSQDRWVLRGYTF
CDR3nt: TGTGCCAGCAGCCAAGATCGATGGGTACTACGAGGCTACACCTTC

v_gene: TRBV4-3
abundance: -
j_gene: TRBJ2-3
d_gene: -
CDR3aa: CASSQDPGQPGDTQYF
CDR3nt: TGCGCCAGCAGCCAAGATCCCGGACAGCCCGGGGATACGCAGTATTTT

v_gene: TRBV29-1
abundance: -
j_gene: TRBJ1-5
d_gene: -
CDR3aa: CSVVEGSNQPQHF
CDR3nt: TGCAGCGTTGTGGAGGGTAGCAATCAGCCCCAGCATTTT

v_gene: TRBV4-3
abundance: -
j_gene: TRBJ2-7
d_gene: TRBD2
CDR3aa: CASSQDGPTSGSSYEQYF
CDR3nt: TGCGCCAGCAGCCAAGATGGACCGACTAGCGGGTCTTCCTACGAGCAGTACTTC

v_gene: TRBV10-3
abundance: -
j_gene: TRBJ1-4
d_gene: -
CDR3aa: CAISDLRGIPNEKLFF
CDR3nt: TGTGCCATCAGTGATTTGCGGGGGATCCCTAATGAAAAACTGTTTTTT

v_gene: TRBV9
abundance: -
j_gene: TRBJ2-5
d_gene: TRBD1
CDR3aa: CASSFGTGHLRETQYF
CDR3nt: TGTGCCAGCAGCTTCGGGACAGGGCACCTCAGGGAGACCCAGTACTTC